These 27 T cell receptor beta chains came from one sample sequenced in a study of monozygotic twins with inflammatory bowel disease. TCRdb reanalyzed the 5' RACE reads and collapses them to one entry per CDR3 protein, without DNA. The sample table sets out approximately 160,000 distinct CDR3 sequences. Sequenced sample: blood. Receptor source: a human donor with ulcerative colitis or Crohn's disease, or a healthy co-twin of an affected twin (not recorded which).

The gene calls are TRBV5-1 and TRBJ2-5; with no DNA, the TCRdb D assignment of TRBD1 cannot be verified. CDR1 SGHRS and CDR2 YFSETQ come from the germline V gene. The CDR3 is 14 amino acids. CDR3 in amino acids: CASSFSGIQETQYF. Filled out from reference TRBV5-1 and TRBJ2-5, the complete variable domain reads KAGVTQTPRYLIKTRGQQVTLSCSPISGHRSVSWYQQTPGQGLQFLFEYFSETQRNKGNFPGRFSGRQFSNSRSEMNVSTLELGDSALYLCASSFSGIQETQYFGPGTRLLVL.

The rearrangement joins TRBV6-5 to TRBJ2-7; lacking DNA, the TRBD1 call made by TCRdb goes unchecked. The germline CDR1 and CDR2 sequences are MNHEY and SVGAGI. This CDR3 is 15 amino acids long. The CDR3 loop reads CASSYSTGPFDEQYF.

CDR3 protein: CASSLEDRGDTIYF. The rearrangement uses TRBV5-1 and TRBJ1-3; TCRdb selects TRBD1, and the lack of DNA leaves this call unchecked. The CDR3 length is 14 residues. Germline CDR1 and CDR2: SGHRS and YFSETQ.

This chain joins TRBV6-6 and TRBJ1-1; TCRdb reports TRBD1, a call that lacks DNA to check it against. The CDR3 is made up of 13 amino acids. Germline loops: CDR1 MNHNY, CDR2 SVGAGI (reference sequence). The CDR3 sequence: CASSPTGSGEAFF.

J is TRBJ1-2 and V is TRBV20-1. Germline V lookup: CDR1 DFQATT, CDR2 SNEGSKA (reference sequence). This CDR3 is 14 amino acids long. CDR3 region: CSARDHLWDYGYTF.

The chain employs TRBV5-1 and TRBJ2-7; TCRdb gives TRBD2 as the D gene, but with no DNA this cannot be confirmed. The CDR3 is 16 residues long. CDR1 SGHRS and CDR2 YFSETQ come from the germline V gene. CDR3 region: CASRFDSGRAAFEQYF.

This chain links TRBV6-2 or TRBV6-3 with TRBJ2-7; TCRdb's D call of TRBD1 is untestable without DNA. Germline V gene lookup returns CDR1 MNHEY and CDR2 SVGEGT. This CDR3 has 14 residues. The CDR3 spells CASNHQGTEYEQYF.

The gene calls are TRBV6-2 or TRBV6-3 and TRBJ2-7; TCRdb lists TRBD2, though no DNA is available to test this call. This CDR3 comprises 13 residues. Germline lookup yields CDR1 MNHEY and CDR2 SVGEGT. The CDR3 region is CASGSGGSYEQYF.

The chain couples TRBV24-1 to TRBJ2-3; TCRdb selects TRBD1, and the lack of DNA leaves this call unchecked. The CDR3 has 14 residues. Germline CDR1 KGHDR, CDR2 SFDVKD. Here the CDR3 reads CATSDYVRDNTQYF.

The rearrangement uses TRBV20-1 and TRBJ2-5; checking the TCRdb D call of TRBD1 is not possible without DNA. CDR1 DFQATT and CDR2 SNEGSKA come from the germline V gene (reference sequence). This CDR3 spans 13 amino acids. The CDR3 here is CSARRDREETQYF.

J is TRBJ2-7 and V is TRBV14. The CDR3 length is 11 residues. Germline V gives CDR1 SGHDN, CDR2 FVKESK. The CDR3 loop reads CASSQGYEQYF. Looking up the rest from reference TRBV14 and TRBJ2-7 gives the full variable domain: EAGVTQFPSHSVIEKGQTVTLRCDPISGHDNLYWYRRVMGKEIKFLLHFVKESKQDESGMPNNRFLAERTGGTYSTLKVQPAELEDSGVYFCASSQGYEQYFGPGTRLTVT.

The chain recombines TRBV4-3 with TRBJ2-3; TCRdb gives TRBD1 as the D gene, but with no DNA this cannot be confirmed. The CDR3 is 14 amino acids. Germline CDR1 LGHNA, CDR2 YSLEER. The CDR3 region is CASSQAGSGDTQYF.

The gene calls are TRBV19 and TRBJ1-5; TCRdb returns TRBD1, unconfirmable since there is no DNA. The CDR3 consists of 14 residues. Germline V gene lookup returns CDR1 LNHDA and CDR2 SQIVND (reference sequence). CDR3 protein: CASMFRGANQPQHF.

J is TRBJ2-6 and V is TRBV20-1; TCRdb calls TRBD1, which cannot be checked without DNA. Germline CDR1 DFQATT, CDR2 SNEGSKA (reference sequence). The length of the CDR3 is 17 residues. The CDR3 sequence is CSARRVDTGAGANVLTF.

J is TRBJ1-2 and V is TRBV12-3 or TRBV12-4; as DNA is missing, the TRBD1 call by TCRdb cannot be tested. There are 14 residues in the CDR3. The chain's CDR3 is CASSLGELDYGYTF.

The V gene is TRBV5-4, the J gene TRBJ1-2; TCRdb designates TRBD1, a call that cannot be tested without DNA. CDR1 is SGHNT, CDR2 YYREEE, per germline (reference sequence). The CDR3 runs to 15 residues. CDR3 residues: CASRHYRGSNYGYTF. The full variable domain, completed using reference TRBV5-4 and TRBJ1-2, is ETGVTQSPTHLIKTRGQQVTLRCSSQSGHNTVSWYQQALGQGPQFIFQYYREEENGRGNFPPRFSGLQFPNYSSELNVNALELDDSALYLCASRHYRGSNYGYTFGSGTRLTVV.

The rearrangement links TRBV20-1 to TRBJ2-7; no DNA is available, so the TRBD2 call from TCRdb remains unchecked. The CDR3 has 15 amino acids. From germline, CDR1 is DFQATT and CDR2 SNEGSKA (reference sequence). The CDR3 protein is CSAEEALRSSYEQYF.

The CDR3 sequence: CASTYGGVNEKLFF. The chain has TRBV5-1 and TRBJ1-4. Germline loops: CDR1 SGHRS, CDR2 YFSETQ. This CDR3 spans 14 amino acids.

This chain joins TRBV5-5 and TRBJ2-2; the TRBD1 assignment by TCRdb is unverifiable without DNA. Per the germline V gene, CDR1 is SGHKS and CDR2 is YYEKEE (reference sequence). This CDR3 spans 16 amino acids. The chain's CDR3 is CASSFRTGGSTGELFF.

This chain links TRBV5-1 with TRBJ1-4. The CDR3 length is 14 residues. Per germline, CDR1 SGHRS and CDR2 YFSETQ. The CDR3 sequence is CASSLVGINEKLFF.

The chain carries TRBV29-1 and TRBJ2-1. Germline loops: CDR1 SQVTM, CDR2 ANQGSEA. The CDR3 sequence is 11 residues long. This CDR3 reads CSVGLRNEQFF.

This chain connects TRBV10-3 to TRBJ2-7; TCRdb lists TRBD2, though no DNA is available to test this call. The length of the CDR3 is 15 residues. Germline CDR1 reads ENHRY; CDR2 reads SYGVKD. CDR3 region: CAISPTSRSSYEQYF.

This rearrangement joins TRBV12-3 or TRBV12-4 to TRBJ1-1; there is no DNA to check the TCRdb D call of TRBD1. The CDR3 is 13 amino acids. The CDR3 loop is CASSKGRGQKAFF.

V and J are TRBV7-7 and TRBJ2-2. The CDR3 runs 15 residues. Germline V gene lookup returns CDR1 SSHAT and CDR2 FNYEAQ (reference sequence). Here the CDR3 reads CASSLEHSNTGELFF.

The chain joins TRBV10-1 to TRBJ1-2; TCRdb lists TRBD1, though no DNA is available to test this call. The CDR3 has 15 residues. Per germline, CDR1 WNHNN and CDR2 SYGVQD (reference sequence). The CDR3 loop is CASSEVGGGTYGYTF.

V gene TRBV20-1 combines with J gene TRBJ2-2; the D call from TCRdb, TRBD2, cannot be confirmed without DNA. The CDR3 sequence is 16 residues long. Per germline, CDR1 DFQATT and CDR2 SNEGSKA (reference sequence). CDR3 sequence: CSARDKTTSGTGELFF.

The rearrangement links TRBV24-1 to TRBJ2-7; there is no DNA to check the TCRdb D call of TRBD1. Germline V gives CDR1 KGHDR, CDR2 SFDVKD. CDR3 size: 15 residues. The CDR3 loop is CATSAFRRGRYEQYF.